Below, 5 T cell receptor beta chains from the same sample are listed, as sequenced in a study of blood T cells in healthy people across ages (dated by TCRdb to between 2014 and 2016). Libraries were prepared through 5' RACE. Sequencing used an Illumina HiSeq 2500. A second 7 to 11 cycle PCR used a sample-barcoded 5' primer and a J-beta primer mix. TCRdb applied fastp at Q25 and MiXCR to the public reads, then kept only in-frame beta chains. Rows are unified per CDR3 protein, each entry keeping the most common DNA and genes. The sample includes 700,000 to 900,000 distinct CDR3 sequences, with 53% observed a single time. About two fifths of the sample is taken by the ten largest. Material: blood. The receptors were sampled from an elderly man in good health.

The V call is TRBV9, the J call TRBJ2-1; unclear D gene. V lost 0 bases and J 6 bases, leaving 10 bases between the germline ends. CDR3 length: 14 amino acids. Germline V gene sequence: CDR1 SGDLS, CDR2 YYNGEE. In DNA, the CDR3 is TGTGCCAGCAGCGTAGCTGGGATTGGCAATGAGCAGTTCTTC. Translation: CASSVAGIGNEQFF.

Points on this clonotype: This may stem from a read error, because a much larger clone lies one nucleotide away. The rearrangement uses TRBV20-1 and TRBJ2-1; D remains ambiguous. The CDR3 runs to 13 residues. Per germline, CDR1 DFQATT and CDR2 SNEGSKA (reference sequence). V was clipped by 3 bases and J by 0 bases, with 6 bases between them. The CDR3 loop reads CSASRSSYNEQFF. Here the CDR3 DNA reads TGCAGTGCTAGCCGGAGCTCCTACAATGAGCAGTTCTTC.

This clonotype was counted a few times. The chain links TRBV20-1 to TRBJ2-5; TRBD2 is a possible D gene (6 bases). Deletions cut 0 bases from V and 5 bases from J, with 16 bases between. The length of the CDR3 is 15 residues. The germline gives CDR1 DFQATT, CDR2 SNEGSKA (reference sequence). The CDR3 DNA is TGCAGTGCTAGAGATTCCGCGGGATCCGGGGAGACCCAGTACTTC. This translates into CSARDSAGSGETQYF.

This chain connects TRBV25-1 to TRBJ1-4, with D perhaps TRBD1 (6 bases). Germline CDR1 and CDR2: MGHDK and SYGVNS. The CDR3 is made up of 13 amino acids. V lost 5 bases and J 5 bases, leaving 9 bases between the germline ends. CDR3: CASSPRGNEKLFF. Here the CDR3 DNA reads TGTGCCAGCAGTCCAAGGGGGAATGAAAAACTGTTTTTT.

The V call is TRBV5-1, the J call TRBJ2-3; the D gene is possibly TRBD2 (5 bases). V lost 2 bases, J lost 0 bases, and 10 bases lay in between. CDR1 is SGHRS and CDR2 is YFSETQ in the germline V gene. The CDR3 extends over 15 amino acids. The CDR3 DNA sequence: TGCGCCAGCAGCTTACCTGGCGGGAGCACAGATACGCAGTATTTT. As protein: CASSLPGGSTDTQYF.